This is a list of T cell receptor beta chains from one sample in a study of T-cell reconstitution after alpha-beta-depleted transplantation in children. TCRdb reprocessed the PCR reads with MiXCR, giving one entry per CDR3 protein. The profile shows 200,000 to 300,000 distinct CDR3 sequences, around 12% of them singletons. The source material was PBMCs from the stem cell graft donor, sampled from the stem cell graft. Receptors originate from a human donor who donated a stem cell graft to a child with acute lymphoblastic leukemia. Each CDR3 is given with its conserved first and last residue. D genes are given only for firm matches. Size is stated for part of the rows, as once, few or many counts, or as a class when the clone is expanded.

CDR3 protein | CDR3 DNA | D gene | V gene | clone size | J gene
CSASRDLIRYEQYF | TGCAGTGCTAGCAGGGACCTTATCAGATACGAGCAGTACTTC | NA | TRBV20-1 | many | TRBJ2-7
CSARASAAGSSGRPPPSWRETQYF | TGCAGTGCTAGAGCTTCGGCGGCGGGGTCTAGCGGGAGGCCTCCCCCAAGTTGGAGAGAGACCCAGTACTTC | TRBD2 | TRBV20-1 | few | TRBJ2-5
CASSSYTGSVEQFF | TGTGCCAGCAGTTCCTACACAGGGTCGGTGGAGCAGTTCTTC | NA | TRBV28 | many | TRBJ2-1
CSVDRVGYTF | TGCAGCGTGGACAGGGTCGGCTACACCTTC | TRBD1 | TRBV29-1 | many | TRBJ1-2
CASSEYKGPGTGGYTF | TGTGCCAGCAGTGAATATAAAGGTCCGGGCACGGGTGGCTACACCTTC | NA | TRBV25-1 | many | TRBJ1-2
CSVGEGVGTGELFF | TGCAGCGTCGGGGAGGGTGTGGGGACCGGGGAGCTGTTTTTT | TRBD2 | TRBV29-1 | few | TRBJ2-2
CASSVKIKDIQYF | TGTGCCAGCAGCGTAAAAATCAAGGATATTCAGTACTTC | NA | TRBV9 | many | TRBJ2-4
CASSVGQGPGNTIYF | TGTGCCAGCAGTGTGGGACAGGGCCCGGGAAACACCATATATTTT | TRBD1 | TRBV12-3/TRBV12-4 | many | TRBJ1-3
CASSLGGLAGLYF | TGTGCCAGCAGCTTAGGGGGACTAGCGGGTCTGTACTTC | TRBD2 | TRBV7-2 | many | TRBJ2-7
CASSGLTSGTGNEQFF | TGCGCCAGCAGCGGCCTGACTAGCGGGACGGGGAATGAGCAGTTCTTC | TRBD2 | TRBV5-1 | NA | TRBJ2-1
CTSCLHRGGSRSGANVLTF | TGTACCAGCTGTCTCCACAGGGGGGGGTCAAGGAGTGGGGCCAACGTCCTGACTTTC | NA | TRBV3-1 | NA | TRBJ2-6
CASSLRDEQYF | TGTGCCAGCAGTCTCAGGGACGAGCAGTACTTC | NA | TRBV12-3/TRBV12-4 | many | TRBJ2-7
CASRRTDNTGELFF | TGTGCCAGCAGGAGGACAGACAACACCGGGGAGCTGTTTTTT | NA | TRBV7-2 | many | TRBJ2-2
CSATILLGQPQHF | TGCAGTGCTACTATCCTACTCGGACAGCCCCAGCATTTT | NA | TRBV20-1 | many | TRBJ1-5
CSARDSGRKADTQYF | TGCAGTGCTAGGGATAGCGGGAGAAAAGCAGATACGCAGTATTTT | TRBD2 | TRBV20-1 | NA | TRBJ2-3
CAITSTGAAYEQYF | TGTGCCATCACCTCGACAGGGGCGGCCTACGAGCAGTACTTC | TRBD1 | TRBV10-3 | NA | TRBJ2-7
CASSVGNSNQPQHF | TGTGCCAGCAGCGTGGGGAATAGCAATCAGCCCCAGCATTTT | NA | TRBV7-9 | many | TRBJ1-5
CAITNLGAGMNSGNTIYF | TGTGCCATCACCAATTTGGGGGCGGGGATGAACTCTGGAAACACCATATATTTT | NA | TRBV10-3 | NA | TRBJ1-3
CASSLRRQAETQYF | TGCGCCAGCAGCTTGCGGCGTCAAGCAGAGACCCAGTACTTC | NA | TRBV5-1 | many | TRBJ2-5
CASSLIGFSGGSPLTEQYF | TGTGCCAGCAGCTTAATTGGTTTTAGCGGGGGGTCTCCTCTTACCGAGCAGTACTTC | TRBD2 | TRBV7-2 | NA | TRBJ2-7
CASTEGGSDTQYF | TGTGCCAGCACCGAGGGGGGGTCAGATACGCAGTATTTT | NA | TRBV6-2/TRBV6-3 | many | TRBJ2-3
CASSLAGTQETQYF | TGTGCCAGCAGCTTAGCTGGGACTCAAGAGACCCAGTACTTC | NA | TRBV7-2 | many | TRBJ2-5
CASSPWGTPTAGYGYTF | TGTGCCAGCAGTCCTTGGGGGACACCCACGGCAGGGTATGGCTACACCTTC | NA | TRBV12-3/TRBV12-4 | NA | TRBJ1-2
CSARDYQREQFF | TGCAGTGCTAGAGATTACCAACGGGAGCAGTTCTTC | NA | TRBV20-1 | many | TRBJ2-1
CAWSVSVGQPQHF | TGTGCCTGGAGTGTAAGTGTAGGTCAGCCCCAGCATTTT | NA | TRBV30 | NA | TRBJ1-5